This TCR beta chain was recorded in a study of breast tumors, draining lymph nodes, adjacent tissues (dated by TCRdb to about 2016). Study-level background: TCR beta repertoires were compared across tumor, adjacent nontumor tissue and axillary lymph nodes obtained from breast cancer patients. The study was designed to assess the relationships and possible T-cell exchange between tumor, surrounding tissue and draining lymph node repertoires in human breast cancer.

Lymph node samples came from the axillary draining lymph nodes of breast cancer patients. This clonotype was counted many times. Which antigen it targets is not known. No base-level quality is on record; no much larger clone is a single base apart. Sequencing was carried out with an Illumina HiSeq 2000. Multiplex PCR amplification was used to build the TCR beta chain libraries. High-throughput sequencing was used to analyze the amplified TCR beta chain products. TCRdb trimmed public reads at Q25 via fastp, called clones via MiXCR and kept in-frame beta chains. Identical CDR3 proteins give one entry, which carries the most common genes and DNA. Counted in this sample were roughly 80,000 distinct CDR3 sequences; around 20% of them appeared once. Of the sample, approximately 2.5% is held by the ten largest clones. Paper-wide results and their limitations: A scenario in which most tumor T cells derive from the lymph node and then expand within tumor tissue was judged to be consistent with the data. In luminal-like breast cancer, tumor and nontumor tissue repertoires resembled each other significantly more than in basal-like breast cancer. T-cell repertoire diversity in tumors was found to be lower than in lymph nodes but higher than in nontumor tissue, and preferential V and J gene usage was observed. Rather than being directly demonstrated, the conclusion that tumor T cells originate in lymph nodes was presented as consistent with a hypothesis.

Sequenced sample: axillary lymph node tissue. This TCR derives from a female donor with breast cancer. Some clones in this sample may be carry-over from other donors' samples.

The CDR3 sequence is CASSVIGSTDTQYF. The DNA sequence follows: TGTGCCAGCAGCGTAATAGGGAGCACAGATACGCAGTATTTT. Recombination joined TRBV9 with TRBJ2-3; the D gene cannot be resolved reliably. Deletion took 1 base off V and 0 bases off J, with a span of 6 bases between the germline ends. The CDR3, cysteine through phenylalanine, is 14 amino acids long. Only the CDR3 DNA is retained, 42 bases long and in frame from the first base. Looking up the germline V gene yields CDR1 SGDLS and CDR2 YYNGEE.